This TCR beta chain originates from a study of OX40 agonist ivuxolimab in advanced cancers. With respect to the entire study: The costimulatory receptor OX40 (CD134) was targeted by ivuxolimab, a fully human IgG2 agonistic monoclonal antibody. Intravenous ivuxolimab was administered to patients every 2 weeks at six dose levels: 0.01, 0.1, 0.3, 1.5, 3 and 10 mg/kg. Among the 52 dose-escalation patients, some 20 had hepatocellular carcinoma, 15 or so melanoma, 9 renal cell carcinoma and 9 head and neck cancer. A male proportion of nearly 85% and a mean age of roughly 58 years, ranging from roughly 23 to 80, were recorded for the dose-escalation cohort. Patients were allowed to have had prior anti-PD-1, anti-PD-L1 or anti-CTLA-4 therapy, and approximately 39% of the dose-escalation patients had been treated with checkpoint inhibitors. Three dose-escalation patients achieved partial responses, one with hepatocellular carcinoma and two with cutaneous melanoma. Peripheral TCRbeta sequencing aimed to test whether ivuxolimab altered TCR sequence diversity and caused clonal T-cell expansion. The monotherapy dose-escalation portion (N of about 50 patients) of the phase I ivuxolimab trial is reported in the paper. Results and caveats for the whole study, not just this receptor: After ivuxolimab, CD8+ T cells had more expanded clones than CD4+ T cells on average. Antigen specificity was not determined for the clonally expanded peripheral T cells. Partial responders in the 0.1-3.0 mg/kg groups had among the lowest normalized peripheral clonal expansion, especially among CD8+ T cells. At doses of 0.1 to 3.0 mg/kg, clonal expansion of both CD4+ and CD8+ T cells in blood was seen between baseline and week 6. Low levels of normalized T-cell clonal expansion were also seen in some patients who did not respond.

V is pared back by 0 bases and J by 16 bases, with 12 bases lying between the germline termini. The cysteine opens and the phenylalanine closes a CDR3 of 12 amino acids. CDR3 DNA only is kept here, 36 bases in frame from base 1. Reading the germline V gene (reference sequence) gives CDR1 MNHNY and CDR2 SVGAGI. In this sample, this clone turned up a few times. The antigen it binds to is not known. No qualities accompany the bases; no much larger clone lies one base away. The trial excluded patients who had a history of autoimmune disease or were on systemic immunosuppression. Peripheral blood for TCR sequencing was collected from all dose cohorts at baseline, on cycle 4 day 1, and on cycle 7 day 1. Samples came from an open-label, multicenter, first-in-human phase I dose-escalation trial of ivuxolimab. Adults with locally advanced or metastatic head and neck squamous cell, hepatocellular, melanoma or renal cell carcinoma were enrolled in the trial. Before TCR sequencing, CD4+ T cells and CD8+ T cells were sorted from peripheral blood as separate populations.

For sequencing of the TCRbeta CDR3 region, genomic DNA was extracted from the sorted cells. TCRbeta CDR3 regions were sequenced using the immunoSEQ Assay. TCRdb mirrors the immuneACCESS table, restricted to in-frame sequences. Some clones are absent from its copies; in checked studies, under half trace to an unresolved V gene, and the reason for the others is unknown. The sample contains under 40,000 clones, roughly nine tenths of them found a single time. Of the sample, about 0.89% falls within the top ten clones. This receptor chain uses TRBV6-6 and TRBJ1-4, with the D gene not confidently named. This TCR came from an adult with an advanced solid tumor such as melanoma, head and neck, liver or kidney cancer. The sample consisted of CD4+ or CD8+ T cells sorted from blood, taken in a trial of the OX40 agonist ivuxolimab. DNA sequence: TGTGCCAGCAGTTACTCGGAGGGTTCCTGGTTTTTT. It codes for CASSYSEGSWFF.